This T cell receptor beta chain was recorded in a study of cytomegalovirus exposure and HLA in healthy donors. Study-level results: Later analysis indicated greater clonal expansion among HLA-associated TCR beta chains than among equally common other chains.

The PCR employed 60 Vbeta primers together with 13 Jbeta primers. In the original processing: Unique TCR beta chains numbered approximately 76 million in a later analysis, with some 9.9 million shared. Assay: immunoSEQ multiplex PCR; the TCRdb copy retains only in-frame clones and omits some. The V and J calls and clone size come from that table; D and trimming were worked out from the DNA. This repertoire shows over 90,000 clones, nearly 70% found once; its top ten account for about 14%. This clone was seen more than once but under ten times. Its antigen remains unidentified. Samples came from healthy bone marrow donors. Deletions cut 0 bases from V and 5 bases from J, with 8 bases between. The germline V gene has CDR1 SGHRS and CDR2 YFSETQ. The CDR3 runs to 13 residues.

The sequence was collected from a woman aged 45 to 65 in good health and CMV-seropositive. The chain employs TRBV5-1 and TRBJ1-2, with D hard to call. Sequencing was done on a sample of PBMCs. The CDR3 DNA follows: TGCGCCAGCAGCTTGGTGGCAGAATATGGCTACACCTTC. This encodes CASSLVAEYGYTF.